This T cell receptor (beta chain) emerged from a study of OX40 agonist ivuxolimab in advanced cancers. Repertoires were generated with immunoSEQ multiplex PCR, while TCRdb's copy carries only in-frame clones and drops some. Here the sample spans around 60,000 clones, 87% being singletons. Comments on this clone: Its target is unknown.

Study-level results: At 0.1 to 3.0 mg/kg, clonal expansion of CD4+ and CD8+ blood T cells had occurred by week 6.

The germline V gene has CDR1 SGHRS and CDR2 YFSETQ. Losses at the gene ends were 4 bases for V and 5 bases for J; bases not matched to a gene: 17. This CDR3 comprises 17 residues. The receptor was derived from an adult with an advanced solid tumor such as melanoma, head and neck, liver or kidney cancer. The chain couples TRBV5-1 to TRBJ2-5; TRBD2 matches at 7 bases. The sample was CD4+ or CD8+ T cells sorted from blood, taken in a trial of the OX40 agonist ivuxolimab. The CDR3 sequence is CASSQTGGGRVGETQYF. DNA for the CDR3: TGCGCCAGCAGCCAAACGGGTGGCGGGAGAGTGGGGGAGACCCAGTACTTC.